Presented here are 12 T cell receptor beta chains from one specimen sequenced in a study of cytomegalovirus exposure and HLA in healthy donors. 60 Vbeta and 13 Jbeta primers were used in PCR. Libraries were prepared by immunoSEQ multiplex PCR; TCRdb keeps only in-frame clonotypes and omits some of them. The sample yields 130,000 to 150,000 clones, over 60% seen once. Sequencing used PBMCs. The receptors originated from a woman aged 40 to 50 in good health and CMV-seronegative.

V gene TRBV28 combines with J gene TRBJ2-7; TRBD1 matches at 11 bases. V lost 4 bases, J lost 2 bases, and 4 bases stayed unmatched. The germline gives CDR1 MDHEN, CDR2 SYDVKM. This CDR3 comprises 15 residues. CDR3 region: CASSYGTGGTYEQYF. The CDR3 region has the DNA TGTGCCAGCAGTTATGGGACAGGGGGGACCTACGAGCAGTACTTC.

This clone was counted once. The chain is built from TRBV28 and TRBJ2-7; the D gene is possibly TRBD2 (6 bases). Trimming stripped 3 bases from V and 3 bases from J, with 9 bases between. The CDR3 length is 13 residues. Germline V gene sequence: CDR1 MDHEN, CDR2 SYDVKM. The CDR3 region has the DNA TGTGCCAGCAGTTTGCTCGGGGGCTACGAGCAGTACTTC. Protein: CASSLLGGYEQYF.

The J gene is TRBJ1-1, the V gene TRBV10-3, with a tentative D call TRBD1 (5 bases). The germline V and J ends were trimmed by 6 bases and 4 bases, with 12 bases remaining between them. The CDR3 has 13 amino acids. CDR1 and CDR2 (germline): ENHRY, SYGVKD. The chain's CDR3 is CAIREQGATEAFF. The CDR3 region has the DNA TGTGCCATCAGGGAGCAAGGGGCCACTGAAGCTTTCTTT.

CDR3 sequence reads: CANWETQYF. CDR3 bases: TGTGCCAACTGGGAGACCCAGTACTTC. This chain uses TRBV6-4 with TRBJ2-5; D gene ambiguous. This CDR3 contains 9 residues. V was shortened by 10 bases and J by 5 bases, with 5 bases between the two germline ends. Germline V gene data show CDR1 as MRHNA and CDR2 as SNTAGT.

The CDR3 coding sequence is TGTGCCAGCAGCCAGGGGGCGTCGGTGAACACTGAAGCTTTCTTT. Translated: CASSQGASVNTEAFF. The chain links TRBV28 to TRBJ1-1, with 8 bases that match TRBD1. This CDR3 is 15 amino acids long. From germline, CDR1 is MDHEN and CDR2 SYDVKM. Germline trimming cut 6 bases from V and 0 bases from J; bases unmatched to any gene: 6.

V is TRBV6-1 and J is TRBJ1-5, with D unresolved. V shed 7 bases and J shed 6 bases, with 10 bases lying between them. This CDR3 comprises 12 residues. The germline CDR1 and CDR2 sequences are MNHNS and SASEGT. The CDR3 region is CASTSGSQPQHF. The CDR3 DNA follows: TGTGCCAGCACATCGGGGAGTCAGCCCCAGCATTTT.

The CDR3 loop reads CASSFFSRGLGTEAFF. In DNA form, the CDR3 reads TGTGCCAGCAGCTTTTTCTCCAGGGGGCTGGGCACTGAAGCTTTCTTT. The chain employs TRBV5-4 and TRBJ1-1; TRBD1 agrees at 8 bases. Trimming at V came to 2 bases and at J to 4 bases, leaving 10 bases not matched to a gene. Germline lookup yields CDR1 SGHNT and CDR2 YYREEE (reference sequence). This CDR3 comprises 16 residues. The full variable domain, with the rest looked up from reference TRBV5-4 and TRBJ1-1, is ETGVTQSPTHLIKTRGQQVTLRCSSQSGHNTVSWYQQALGQGPQFIFQYYREEENGRGNFPPRFSGLQFPNYSSELNVNALELDDSALYLCASSFFSRGLGTEAFFGQGTRLTVV.

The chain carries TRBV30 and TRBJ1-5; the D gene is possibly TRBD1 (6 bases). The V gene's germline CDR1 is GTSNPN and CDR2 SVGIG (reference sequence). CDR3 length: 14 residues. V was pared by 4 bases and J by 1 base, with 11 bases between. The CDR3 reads CAWNGGASNQPQHF. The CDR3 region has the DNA TGTGCCTGGAATGGGGGGGCGAGCAATCAGCCCCAGCATTTT.

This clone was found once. In DNA form, the CDR3 reads TGTGCCAGCAGTACTACTAGCGGGGGGGCGTATATTATAGATGAGCAGTTCTTC. This gives the protein CASSTTSGGAYIIDEQFF. The chain couples TRBV2 to TRBJ2-1; 13 positions match TRBD2. With 5 bases clipped from V and 8 bases from J, the junction kept 15 bases outside the gene matches. CDR3 size: 18 residues. The germline gives CDR1 SNHLY, CDR2 FYNNEI.

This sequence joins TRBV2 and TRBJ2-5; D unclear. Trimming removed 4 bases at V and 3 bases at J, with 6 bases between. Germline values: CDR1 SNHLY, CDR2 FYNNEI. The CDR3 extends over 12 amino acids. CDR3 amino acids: CASSGLEETQYF. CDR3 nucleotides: TGTGCCAGCAGTGGACTGGAAGAGACCCAGTACTTC. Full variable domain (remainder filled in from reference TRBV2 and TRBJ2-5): EPEVTQTPSHQVTQMGQEVILRCVPISNHLYFYWYRQILGQKVEFLVSFYNNEISEKSEIFDDQFSVERPDGSNFTLKIRSTKLEDSAMYFCASSGLEETQYFGPGTRLLVL.

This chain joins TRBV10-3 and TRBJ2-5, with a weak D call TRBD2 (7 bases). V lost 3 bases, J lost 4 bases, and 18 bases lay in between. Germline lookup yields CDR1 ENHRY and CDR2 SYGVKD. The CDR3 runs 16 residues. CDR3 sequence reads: CAISEQTTGGAETQYF. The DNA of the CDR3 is TGTGCCATCAGTGAACAAACGACGGGGGGCGCAGAGACCCAGTACTTC.

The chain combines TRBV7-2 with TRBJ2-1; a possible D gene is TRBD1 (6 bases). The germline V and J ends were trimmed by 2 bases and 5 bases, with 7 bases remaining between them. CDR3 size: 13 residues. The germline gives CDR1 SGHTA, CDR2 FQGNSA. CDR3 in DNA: TGTGCCAGCAGCTTAACAGGGCACAATGAGCAGTTCTTC. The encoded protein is CASSLTGHNEQFF.